Below are 28 T cell receptor beta chains sequenced from a single sample in a study of T cell repertoires in cytomegalovirus infection. A single record per CDR3 protein comes from TCRdb applying MiXCR to the reads. The sample lists about 160,000 distinct CDR3 sequences; roughly 15% were seen once. The sequenced sample was CD8+ T cells from PBMCs. These receptors originate from a human donor in good health (CMV status not recorded). Some clones in this sample may be carry-over from other donors' samples.

This clonotype was detected a few times. The chain couples TRBV7-3 to TRBJ2-1, with D possibly TRBD1 on 5 matching bases. Germline V lookup: CDR1 SGHTA, CDR2 FQGTGA. This CDR3 is built from 15 residues. V was pared by 2 bases and J by 6 bases, with 14 bases between. Here the CDR3 DNA reads TGTGCCAGCAGCTTATTGCGGCAGGGCCGCAATGAGCAGTTCTTC. Amino acid sequence: CASSLLRQGRNEQFF.

In this sample, this clonotype turned up a few times. This chain uses TRBV12-3 or TRBV12-4 with TRBJ2-1, with TRBD2 matching over 8 bases. With V trimmed by 6 bases and J by 3 bases, 7 bases remained unmatched. This CDR3 is built from 15 residues. The CDR3 DNA follows: TGTGCCAGCAGCTCTAAAGCGGGGGTCTACAATGAGCAGTTCTTC. Encoded protein: CASSSKAGVYNEQFF.

This clonotype was found a few times. The chain couples TRBV6-8 to TRBJ2-1; tentatively, D is TRBD1 (6 bases). Germline V gene sequence: CDR1 MNHGY, CDR2 SAAAGT. Trimming pared 0 bases from V and 7 bases from J, leaving 13 bases between. The CDR3 spans 15 residues. As DNA, the CDR3 is TGTGCCAGCAGTTACTCAGCAGGGGTTGGGAATGAGCAGTTCTTC. Protein product: CASSYSAGVGNEQFF.

This clonotype was detected only a few times. The CDR3 loop is CSVEDGGEQYF. In DNA, the CDR3 is TGCAGCGTTGAAGATGGGGGCGAGCAGTACTTC. The chain is built from TRBV29-1 and TRBJ2-7; D may correspond to TRBD1 or TRBD2 (5 bases each). CDR1 and CDR2 (germline): SQVTM, ANQGSEA. V was shortened by 0 bases and J by 6 bases, with 6 bases between the two germline ends. The CDR3 runs 11 residues.

A few counts support this clonotype. This rearrangement joins TRBV20-1 to TRBJ2-7, with TRBD1 identical over 8 bases. This CDR3 region has 14 residues. The J segment lost 2 bases and the V segment lost 6 bases, leaving 9 bases of the junction unmatched. Germline values: CDR1 DFQATT, CDR2 SNEGSKA (reference sequence). The CDR3 DNA sequence: TGCAGTGCAATCGACAGGGGACGACCCTACGAGCAGTACTTC. Translating it yields CSAIDRGRPYEQYF.

There are a few counts of this clonotype. The chain links TRBV28 to TRBJ2-4, with 9 bases identical to TRBD2. The germline gives CDR1 MDHEN, CDR2 SYDVKM. Unmatched junction bases numbered 10, after V lost 5 bases and J lost 8 bases. The CDR3 runs 15 residues. This CDR3 is CASSPRGGGGDIQYF. The CDR3 DNA reads TGTGCCAGCAGTCCCCGAGGGGGCGGGGGGGACATTCAGTACTTC.

This clonotype was seen a few times. V gene TRBV7-6 combines with J gene TRBJ1-1; possible D gene TRBD1, 5 bases. V gave up 1 base and J gave up 6 bases, with 15 bases separating them. CDR1 SGHVS and CDR2 FNYEAQ come from the germline V gene. There are 15 residues in the CDR3. The CDR3 bases are TGTGCCAGCAGCTTAGGAGGTGGGGCCGGGGCTGAAGCTTTCTTT. It is translated as CASSLGGGAGAEAFF.

V usage is TRBV5-6 and J usage is TRBJ2-1; 9 bases agree with TRBD1. V lost 3 bases, J lost 4 bases, and 8 bases stayed unmatched. Germline lookup yields CDR1 SGHDT and CDR2 YYEEEE. There are 16 residues in the CDR3. CDR3 sequence: CASSSGTGTSYNEQFF. Here the CDR3 DNA reads TGTGCCAGCAGCTCCGGGACAGGGACGTCATACAATGAGCAGTTCTTC.

CDR3 region: CASSLGLSGNTIYF. The CDR3 nucleotides read TGTGCCAGCAGCTTAGGACTCTCTGGAAACACCATATATTTT. The chain combines TRBV7-9 with TRBJ1-3; D unresolved. Trimming removed 1 base from V and 0 bases from J, with 4 bases in between. From germline, CDR1 is SEHNR and CDR2 FQNEAQ (reference sequence). This CDR3 has 14 residues.

This clonotype came up a few times. The chain employs TRBV23-1 and TRBJ2-1, with D perhaps TRBD1 (5 bases). TRBV23-1 is an ORF for which the function is uncertain. Deletions cut 0 bases from V and 5 bases from J, with 17 bases between. The CDR3 runs to 17 residues. The DNA for the CDR3 is TGCGCCAGCAGTCAATCGGAGAACCCACAGGTCAACAATGAGCAGTTCTTC. It codes for CASSQSENPQVNNEQFF.

There are a few counts of this clonotype. The chain recombines TRBV28 with TRBJ2-2; D unresolved. V lost 2 bases to trimming and J lost 6 bases, with 7 bases between them. The CDR3 length is 13 residues. CDR1 is MDHEN and CDR2 is SYDVKM in the germline V gene. In DNA form, the CDR3 reads TGTGCCAGCAGTTTAATGGGGTCCGGGGAGCTGTTTTTT. This translates into CASSLMGSGELFF.

This clonotype was seen at least ten times. V is TRBV7-9 and J is TRBJ2-1; TRBD2 matches 10 bases. The CDR3 is 15 amino acids. Germline values: CDR1 SEHNR, CDR2 FQNEAQ (reference sequence). V lost 4 bases and J lost 2; bases outside the gene matches: 2. The CDR3 here is CASSSLAGTYNEQFF. Written as DNA, the CDR3 is TGTGCCAGCAGCTCACTAGCGGGAACCTACAATGAGCAGTTCTTC.

The chain carries TRBV10-3 and TRBJ2-7; D may be TRBD1 (5 bases). Trimming left V 7 bases short and J 1 base short, with 8 bases between. The CDR3 runs 12 residues. The germline CDR1 and CDR2 sequences are ENHRY and SYGVKD. CDR3 sequence (DNA): TGTGCCATCATGGGGCAGTCCTACGAGCAGTACTTC. Translation: CAIMGQSYEQYF.

The gene calls are TRBV2 and TRBJ2-2; TRBD2 matches at 11 bases. CDR1 and CDR2 (germline): SNHLY, FYNNEI. V shed 10 bases, J shed 2 bases, and the junction held 9 bases outside the gene matches. The CDR3 sequence is 16 residues long. The CDR3 region is CAIPASGRTNTGELFF. The DNA for the CDR3 is TGTGCCATCCCGGCTAGCGGGAGGACAAACACCGGGGAGCTGTTTTTT.

In DNA form, the CDR3 reads TGTGCCAGCAGTTTTTCTATAGGGGGGGAGACCCAGTACTTC. It encodes CASSFSIGGETQYF. The rearrangement uses TRBV28 and TRBJ2-5; D may be TRBD1 or TRBD2 (6 bases each). Trimming shortened V by 3 bases and J by 5 bases, and 13 bases separated the two germline ends. The length of the CDR3 is 14 residues. Germline CDR1 reads MDHEN; CDR2 reads SYDVKM.

This clonotype occurred a few times. The chain carries TRBV27 and TRBJ2-7; no clear D. The V and J ends lost 5 bases and 0 bases respectively, with 8 bases between them. Germline V lookup: CDR1 MNHEY, CDR2 SMNVEV (reference sequence). The CDR3 totals 13 residues. In DNA form, the CDR3 reads TGTGCCAGCAGTCGACGGTACTCCTACGAGCAGTACTTC. This codes for CASSRRYSYEQYF.

This clonotype was recorded once. The chain recombines TRBV6-1 with TRBJ2-1; 7 bases are a match to TRBD1. CDR1 and CDR2 (germline): MNHNS, SASEGT. The junction had 4 bases not matched to a gene; V was cut back by 5 bases and J by 6 bases. This CDR3 region has 13 residues. This CDR3 is CASSTRQGNEQFF. The DNA of the CDR3 is TGTGCCAGCAGTACGAGACAGGGCAATGAGCAGTTCTTC.

This clonotype was seen a few times. This sequence joins TRBV7-6 and TRBJ2-1; 11 bases fit TRBD2. Germline assignment: CDR1 SGHVS and CDR2 FNYEAQ. The CDR3 totals 14 residues. J gave up 7 bases and V 5 bases, and 4 bases lay outside the gene matches. The CDR3 DNA sequence: TGTGCCAGCAGCCTTAGCGGGAGGGGGAATGAGCAGTTCTTC. Translating it yields CASSLSGRGNEQFF.

The chain recombines TRBV6-2 or TRBV6-3 with TRBJ2-4; a weak D match, TRBD2 (6 bases). V gave up 5 bases and J gave up 1 base, with 18 bases separating them. Looked up from germline, CDR1 is MNHEY and CDR2 is SVGEGT. The length of the CDR3 is 17 residues. CDR3 protein: CASSLTPGGSAKNIQYF. As DNA, the CDR3 is TGTGCCAGCAGTCTAACCCCCGGGGGATCGGCCAAAAACATTCAGTACTTC.

This clonotype was observed a handful of times. V usage is TRBV7-6 and J usage is TRBJ2-7; 9 positions match TRBD2. The CDR3 runs to 15 residues. In germline, CDR1 is SGHVS, CDR2 FNYEAQ. Trimming took 1 base from V and 3 from J; bases not matched to a gene: 4. The CDR3 reads CASSLGSGSYYEQYF. The CDR3 coding sequence is TGTGCCAGCAGCTTAGGTAGCGGGAGTTACTACGAGCAGTACTTC. Using reference TRBV7-6 and TRBJ2-7 for the parts outside the CDR3, the full variable domain is GAGVSQSPRYKVTKRGQDVALRCDPISGHVSLYWYRQALGQGPEFLTYFNYEAQQDKSGLPNDRFSAERPEGSISTLTIQRTEQRDSAMYRCASSLGSGSYYEQYFGPGTRLTVT.

The J gene is TRBJ2-7, the V gene TRBV6-2 or TRBV6-3; D gene unclear. Germline V CDR1 and CDR2: MNHEY, SVGEGT. The ends were cut back, 0 bases at V and 0 bases at J, with 9 bases in the middle. The CDR3 runs 15 residues. This chain's CDR3 is CASSYSKFGSYEQYF. CDR3 nucleotides: TGTGCCAGCAGTTACTCGAAATTCGGCTCCTACGAGCAGTACTTC.

Only a few counts were recorded for this clonotype. The chain uses TRBV3-1 and TRBJ2-1; unclear D gene. This CDR3 has 15 residues. From germline, CDR1 is LGHDT and CDR2 YNNKEL (reference sequence). Between the trimmed V and J ends, which lost 2 bases and 2 bases, there was a span of 10 bases. CDR3 nucleotides: TGTGCCAGCAGCCAAAGGGTAGAGCCCTACAATGAGCAGTTCTTC. It codes for CASSQRVEPYNEQFF.

V and J are TRBV4-2 and TRBJ2-1, with D uncertain. From germline, CDR1 is LGHNA and CDR2 YNFKEQ. This CDR3 is 15 amino acids long. The V and J ends lost 1 base and 2 bases respectively, with 9 bases between them. The chain's CDR3 is CASSQAAIPYNEQFF. CDR3 sequence (DNA): TGTGCCAGCAGCCAAGCGGCGATTCCCTACAATGAGCAGTTCTTC.

J is TRBJ2-1 and V is TRBV28; 13 positions agree with TRBD2. Germline V gene lookup returns CDR1 MDHEN and CDR2 SYDVKM. The junction had 9 bases not matched to a gene; V was cut back by 6 bases and J by 4 bases. The CDR3 consists of 17 residues. The CDR3: CASSSETSGRKYNEQFF. The CDR3 region has the DNA TGTGCCAGCAGCTCAGAGACTAGCGGGAGGAAATACAATGAGCAGTTCTTC.

The DNA of the CDR3 is TGTGCCAGCAGCTTTCTGGGCGGGGCGAGCACAGATACGCAGTATTTT. Its protein product is CASSFLGGASTDTQYF. V gene TRBV5-6 combines with J gene TRBJ2-3; perhaps TRBD2 as D (6 bases). The CDR3 sequence is 16 residues long. Germline CDR1 and CDR2: SGHDT and YYEEEE. Trimming removed 2 bases from V and 0 bases from J, with 13 bases in between.

The table lists this clonotype with a count of one. A much larger clone differs from this one at a single base, so this may be a read error. The chain combines TRBV7-2 with TRBJ2-1; the match to TRBD2 covers 7 bases. The V segment lost 3 bases and the J segment 6 bases; nucleotides outside the gene matches: 8. The germline gives CDR1 SGHTA, CDR2 FQGNSA. The CDR3 consists of 15 residues. Written as DNA, the CDR3 is TGTGCCAGCAGCTTGGGACTAACGGGAGGCAATGAGCAGTTCTTC. Its translation is CASSLGLTGGNEQFF.

This chain links TRBV6-2 or TRBV6-3 with TRBJ2-3; weak D call: TRBD1 (6 bases). The CDR3 contains 16 residues. V was trimmed by 6 bases and J by 0 bases, leaving 16 bases between them. Germline CDR1 is MNHEY and CDR2 is SVGEGT. This CDR3 reads CASSPLRGGSTDTQYF. CDR3 bases: TGTGCCAGCAGCCCCCTCCGAGGGGGTAGCACAGATACGCAGTATTTT.

This clonotype occurred many times. The genes are TRBV7-6 and TRBJ2-3; TRBD2 aligns across 8 bases. V shed 3 bases, J shed 4 bases, and the junction held 3 bases outside the gene matches. Looked up from germline, CDR1 is SGHVS and CDR2 is FNYEAQ. This CDR3 is 14 amino acids long. CDR3 coding DNA: TGTGCCAGCAGCTTCCGGGGGGGGCCAGATACGCAGTATTTT. Translated, it gives CASSFRGGPDTQYF.